This is a list of T cell receptor beta chains from one sample in a study of blood T cell repertoires in COVID-19. Libraries were prepared by immunoSEQ multiplex PCR; TCRdb keeps only in-frame clonotypes and omits some of them. The table lists under 500,000 clones, nearly 90% of them singletons, with roughly 1.9% in the top ten. The sequenced sample was PBMCs or T cells enriched from blood (not recorded which). The receptors here all came from a woman in her late teens or twenties with acute COVID-19. The CDR3 runs from the conserved cysteine through the conserved F or W. D genes are given only for firm matches. Only part of the rows carry a size: once, few, many, or a class if the clone is expanded.

j_gene: TRBJ1-1; len: 13; d_gene: TRBD1; v_gene: TRBV2; abundance: once; CDR3nt: TGTGCCAGCATTCCGGGACAGGCATTCGAAGCTTTCTTT; CDR3aa: CASIPGQAFEAFF
j_gene: TRBJ1-2; len: 16; d_gene: TRBD1; v_gene: TRBV15; abundance: once; CDR3nt: TGTGCCACCAGCAGAGATGACACAGGGGCGCCCTATGGCTACACCTTC; CDR3aa: CATSRDDTGAPYGYTF
j_gene: TRBJ1-1; len: 13; d_gene: NA; v_gene: TRBV2; abundance: NA; CDR3nt: TGTGCCAGCAGTGGACAGCCCCACACTGAAGCTTTCTTT; CDR3aa: CASSGQPHTEAFF
j_gene: TRBJ2-1; len: 13; d_gene: TRBD1; v_gene: TRBV6-5; abundance: NA; CDR3nt: TGTGCCAGCAGGAGACAGGGGGCGAATGAGCAGTTCTTC; CDR3aa: CASRRQGANEQFF
j_gene: TRBJ2-7; len: 14; d_gene: TRBD1; v_gene: TRBV30; abundance: few; CDR3nt: TGTGCCTGGAAACGCAACAGGGGTCCCTACGAGCAGTACTTC; CDR3aa: CAWKRNRGPYEQYF
j_gene: TRBJ2-2; len: 17; d_gene: TRBD2; v_gene: TRBV7-8; abundance: NA; CDR3nt: TGTGCCAGCAGCCCGCTGAGTTGGCGGGAGGTCCCCGGGGAGCTGTTTTTT; CDR3aa: CASSPLSWREVPGELFF
j_gene: TRBJ2-1; len: 14; d_gene: TRBD1; v_gene: TRBV6-5; abundance: once; CDR3nt: TGTGCCAGCAGTCACGGACAGGGGGCTGATGAGCAGTTCTTC; CDR3aa: CASSHGQGADEQFF
j_gene: TRBJ1-5; len: 15; d_gene: TRBD1; v_gene: TRBV28; abundance: NA; CDR3nt: TGTGCCGTCCTTTCCCCTGGACAGGCCTATCAGCCCCAGCATTTT; CDR3aa: CAVLSPGQAYQPQHF
j_gene: TRBJ1-2; len: 15; d_gene: TRBD1; v_gene: TRBV5-6; abundance: NA; CDR3nt: TGTGCCAGCAGCTTCTTGGGACAGGGGGCCGGTGGCTACACCTTC; CDR3aa: CASSFLGQGAGGYTF
j_gene: TRBJ1-6; len: 14; d_gene: NA; v_gene: TRBV21-1; abundance: NA; CDR3nt: TGTGCCAGCAGCAATGGGGGGGGTAATTCACCCCTCCACTTT; CDR3aa: CASSNGGGNSPLHF
j_gene: TRBJ1-5; len: 15; d_gene: TRBD1; v_gene: TRBV7-3; abundance: NA; CDR3nt: TGTGCCAGCAGCCCCGGGACAGGAGGCAATCAGCCCCAGCATTTT; CDR3aa: CASSPGTGGNQPQHF
j_gene: TRBJ1-1; len: 15; d_gene: TRBD1; v_gene: TRBV27; abundance: NA; CDR3nt: TGTGCCAGCAGCGGGCAGGGGGCTGTGAACACTGAAGCTTTCTTT; CDR3aa: CASSGQGAVNTEAFF
j_gene: TRBJ2-1; len: 15; d_gene: TRBD2; v_gene: TRBV6-1; abundance: once; CDR3nt: TGTGCCAGCAGCCATAGCGGGAGAGGTCCCAATGAGCAGTTCTTC; CDR3aa: CASSHSGRGPNEQFF
j_gene: TRBJ1-4; len: 13; d_gene: NA; v_gene: TRBV5-8; abundance: NA; CDR3nt: TGTGCCAGCAGCTTGGGTGGGGCCGAAAAACTGTTTTTT; CDR3aa: CASSLGGAEKLFF
j_gene: TRBJ1-3; len: 15; d_gene: TRBD1; v_gene: TRBV3-1/TRBV3-2; abundance: NA; CDR3nt: TGTGCCAGCAGCAGCGCAGGGGGAACTGGAAACACCATATATTTT; CDR3aa: CASSSAGGTGNTIYF
j_gene: TRBJ2-7; len: 16; d_gene: TRBD1; v_gene: TRBV6-5; abundance: NA; CDR3nt: TGTGCCAGCAGTTACTCGTGGGGACAGGGGGCACACGAGCAGTACTTC; CDR3aa: CASSYSWGQGAHEQYF
j_gene: TRBJ1-2; len: 14; d_gene: NA; v_gene: TRBV30; abundance: NA; CDR3nt: TGTGCCTGGATGACCGGGAACTCCGGGGGTGGCTACACCTTC; CDR3aa: CAWMTGNSGGGYTF
j_gene: TRBJ1-6; len: 14; d_gene: NA; v_gene: TRBV6-5; abundance: NA; CDR3nt: TGTGCCAGCAGTTACGTCTCATCGGATTCACCCCTCCACTTT; CDR3aa: CASSYVSSDSPLHF
j_gene: TRBJ2-7; len: 14; d_gene: NA; v_gene: TRBV5-5; abundance: NA; CDR3nt: TGTGCCAGCAGAAAGGAGGAGTACTCCTACGAGCAGTACTTC; CDR3aa: CASRKEEYSYEQYF
j_gene: TRBJ1-2; len: 15; d_gene: TRBD1; v_gene: TRBV7-2; abundance: NA; CDR3nt: TGTGCCAGCAGCCCCAACAGGGGGCCTAACTATGGCTACACCTTC; CDR3aa: CASSPNRGPNYGYTF
j_gene: TRBJ2-3; len: 10; d_gene: NA; v_gene: TRBV29-1; abundance: NA; CDR3nt: TGCAGCGGCTATACAGATACGCAGTATTTT; CDR3aa: CSGYTDTQYF
j_gene: TRBJ2-2; len: 16; d_gene: TRBD2; v_gene: TRBV5-1; abundance: NA; CDR3nt: TGCGCCAGCAGCTTGGGAGGGAGGGCCAGCACCGGGGAGCTGTTTTTT; CDR3aa: CASSLGGRASTGELFF
j_gene: TRBJ1-5; len: 15; d_gene: NA; v_gene: TRBV7-8; abundance: NA; CDR3nt: TGTGCCAGCAGCCCGGCAAGGAGGGCTAATCAGCCCCAGCATTTT; CDR3aa: CASSPARRANQPQHF
j_gene: TRBJ2-7; len: 17; d_gene: NA; v_gene: TRBV4-3; abundance: once; CDR3nt: TGCGCCAGCAGCCAAGAGGCTTTCATCTCTTCTGAATACGAGCAGTACTTC; CDR3aa: CASSQEAFISSEYEQYF
j_gene: TRBJ2-7; len: 13; d_gene: NA; v_gene: TRBV6-6; abundance: NA; CDR3nt: TGTGCCAGCAGTTCAGGGGATCGCTACGAGCAGTACTTC; CDR3aa: CASSSGDRYEQYF
j_gene: TRBJ1-5; len: 13; d_gene: NA; v_gene: TRBV5-1; abundance: NA; CDR3nt: TGCGCCAGCGCCTCAGGGGTGGATCAGCCCCAGCATTTT; CDR3aa: CASASGVDQPQHF
j_gene: TRBJ2-3; len: 15; d_gene: NA; v_gene: TRBV4-1; abundance: NA; CDR3nt: TGCGCCAGCAGCCAAGAAAAAGGTCGGGCAGATACGCAGTATTTT; CDR3aa: CASSQEKGRADTQYF
j_gene: TRBJ1-2; len: 15; d_gene: TRBD1; v_gene: TRBV7-2; abundance: once; CDR3nt: TGTGCCAGCACCCATTCTGCGACAGGGCTCGATAGCTGCACCTTC; CDR3aa: CASTHSATGLDSCTF
j_gene: TRBJ1-5; len: 15; d_gene: TRBD1; v_gene: TRBV7-3; abundance: NA; CDR3nt: TGTGCCAGCAGCTACCGGGGCAGGGGGCATCAGCCCCAGCATTTT; CDR3aa: CASSYRGRGHQPQHF
j_gene: TRBJ2-5; len: 16; d_gene: TRBD2; v_gene: TRBV6-2/TRBV6-3; abundance: NA; CDR3nt: TGTGCCAGCAGTTACGGCTTGGGGACTAGCGTGGAGACCCAGTACTTC; CDR3aa: CASSYGLGTSVETQYF
j_gene: TRBJ1-5; len: 16; d_gene: NA; v_gene: TRBV2; abundance: NA; CDR3nt: TGTGCCAGCAGTCCTCGGGCTCCGGAGGGCAATCAGCCCCAGCATTTT; CDR3aa: CASSPRAPEGNQPQHF
j_gene: TRBJ2-1; len: 15; d_gene: NA; v_gene: TRBV6-2/TRBV6-3; abundance: NA; CDR3nt: TGTGCCAGCAGTTACCCAGGGCGCTCCTACAATGAGCAGTTCTTC; CDR3aa: CASSYPGRSYNEQFF
j_gene: TRBJ1-1; len: 15; d_gene: NA; v_gene: TRBV6-5; abundance: NA; CDR3nt: TGTGCCAGCAGTTACTCGCCGGGAAAGAACACTGAAGCTTTCTTT; CDR3aa: CASSYSPGKNTEAFF
j_gene: TRBJ1-4; len: 14; d_gene: NA; v_gene: TRBV7-9; abundance: NA; CDR3nt: TGTGCCAGCAGCCAGACAGACCGAGGCGGAAAACTGTTTTTT; CDR3aa: CASSQTDRGGKLFF
j_gene: TRBJ2-5; len: 13; d_gene: TRBD2; v_gene: TRBV11-2; abundance: NA; CDR3nt: TGTGCCAGCAGCACTGCTAGCGGAGAGACCCAGTACTTC; CDR3aa: CASSTASGETQYF
j_gene: TRBJ2-3; len: 19; d_gene: TRBD1; v_gene: TRBV11-2; abundance: NA; CDR3nt: TGTGCCAGCAGCTTAGGCAGTGGTAGGGGACAGGGAAAGACAGATACGCAGTATTTT; CDR3aa: CASSLGSGRGQGKTDTQYF
j_gene: TRBJ2-1; len: 16; d_gene: TRBD2; v_gene: TRBV11-1; abundance: NA; CDR3nt: TGTGCCAGCAGCTCCTGGACTAGCGGGGGAGACAATGAGCAGTTCTTC; CDR3aa: CASSSWTSGGDNEQFF
j_gene: TRBJ2-2; len: 16; d_gene: TRBD2; v_gene: TRBV19; abundance: NA; CDR3nt: TGTGCCAGTAGCCGCCTTAGCGGGGCGAACACCGGGGAGCTGTTTTTT; CDR3aa: CASSRLSGANTGELFF
j_gene: TRBJ2-7; len: 14; d_gene: NA; v_gene: TRBV4-3; abundance: NA; CDR3nt: TGCGCCAGCTCTTTGGGACTTACTACCTACGAGCAGTACTTC; CDR3aa: CASSLGLTTYEQYF
j_gene: TRBJ2-7; len: 14; d_gene: TRBD2; v_gene: TRBV30; abundance: NA; CDR3nt: TGTGCCTGGAGTGTAGTCTCGCTAGCGGATGAGCAGTACTTC; CDR3aa: CAWSVVSLADEQYF
j_gene: TRBJ2-7; len: 13; d_gene: TRBD2; v_gene: TRBV28; abundance: NA; CDR3nt: TGTGCCAGCACGACTAGCGTCTCCTACGAGCAGTACTTC; CDR3aa: CASTTSVSYEQYF
j_gene: TRBJ2-2; len: 16; d_gene: NA; v_gene: TRBV4-1; abundance: NA; CDR3nt: TGCGCCAGCAGCCAAGGGCTCGGGAGCGGCACCGGGGAGCTGTTTTTT; CDR3aa: CASSQGLGSGTGELFF
j_gene: TRBJ2-7; len: 13; d_gene: TRBD1; v_gene: TRBV12-3/TRBV12-4; abundance: NA; CDR3nt: TGTGCCAGCGCAATACAGGGGTCCCACGAGCAGTACTTC; CDR3aa: CASAIQGSHEQYF
j_gene: TRBJ2-7; len: 14; d_gene: NA; v_gene: TRBV7-8; abundance: NA; CDR3nt: TGTGCCAGCAGCGTCCAGAAATTCTCCTACGAGCAGTACTTC; CDR3aa: CASSVQKFSYEQYF
j_gene: TRBJ1-2; len: 15; d_gene: TRBD1; v_gene: TRBV13; abundance: NA; CDR3nt: TGTGCCAGCAGCTCCGGGACAGGGTGGGGCTATGGCTACACCTTC; CDR3aa: CASSSGTGWGYGYTF
j_gene: TRBJ1-2; len: 15; d_gene: NA; v_gene: TRBV7-9; abundance: NA; CDR3nt: TGTGCCAGCAGCACATACAGCCAGAACTTCTATGGCTACACCTTC; CDR3aa: CASSTYSQNFYGYTF
j_gene: TRBJ2-3; len: 12; d_gene: NA; v_gene: TRBV15; abundance: NA; CDR3nt: TGTGCCACCAGCAGAGATCGAGATACGCAGTATTTT; CDR3aa: CATSRDRDTQYF
j_gene: TRBJ2-5; len: 13; d_gene: TRBD2; v_gene: TRBV24-1; abundance: NA; CDR3nt: TGTGCCACCGCGGGAGGGCCTGTGGAGACCCAGTACTTC; CDR3aa: CATAGGPVETQYF
j_gene: TRBJ1-1; len: 12; d_gene: NA; v_gene: TRBV12-3/TRBV12-4; abundance: NA; CDR3nt: TGTGCCAGCAGTTCGCAGGTACCCTCAGCTTTCTTT; CDR3aa: CASSSQVPSAFF
j_gene: TRBJ1-5; len: 14; d_gene: NA; v_gene: TRBV7-9; abundance: NA; CDR3nt: TGTGCCAGCAGCCTTACGGGGTCTTACCAGCCCCAGCATTTT; CDR3aa: CASSLTGSYQPQHF
j_gene: TRBJ2-7; len: 13; d_gene: NA; v_gene: TRBV28; abundance: NA; CDR3nt: TGTGCCAGCAGTCGGGGGTCCCCCTACGAGCAGTACTTC; CDR3aa: CASSRGSPYEQYF
j_gene: TRBJ1-4; len: 14; d_gene: NA; v_gene: TRBV25-1; abundance: NA; CDR3nt: TGTGCCAGCGGCCTGACTGCAACTAATGAAAAACTGTTTTTT; CDR3aa: CASGLTATNEKLFF
j_gene: TRBJ2-6; len: 17; d_gene: NA; v_gene: TRBV5-5; abundance: NA; CDR3nt: TGTGCCAGCACCCCTTTTGGAGGGGTCGAGGGGGCCAACGTCCTGACTTTC; CDR3aa: CASTPFGGVEGANVLTF
j_gene: TRBJ1-6; len: 15; d_gene: NA; v_gene: TRBV14; abundance: NA; CDR3nt: TGTGCCAGCAGCCAAGAGGGGCAGGGTGGGTCACCCCTCCACTTT; CDR3aa: CASSQEGQGGSPLHF
j_gene: TRBJ2-2; len: 15; d_gene: TRBD2; v_gene: TRBV5-1; abundance: NA; CDR3nt: TGCGCCAGCAGTTCCGGGACTAGCGGTCCCGGGGAGCTGTTTTTT; CDR3aa: CASSSGTSGPGELFF
j_gene: TRBJ1-4; len: 13; d_gene: NA; v_gene: TRBV11-2; abundance: NA; CDR3nt: TGTGCCAGCAGCTTAGGATGGGAGGAAAAACTGTTTTTT; CDR3aa: CASSLGWEEKLFF
j_gene: TRBJ2-4; len: 13; d_gene: NA; v_gene: TRBV28; abundance: NA; CDR3nt: TGTGCCAGTTTGGCTGTAGCCAAAAACATTCAGTACTTC; CDR3aa: CASLAVAKNIQYF
j_gene: TRBJ2-7; len: 16; d_gene: NA; v_gene: TRBV6-5; abundance: once; CDR3nt: TGTGCCAGCAGTTACCGTTCGGGAGAGGGCTCCTACGAGCAGTACTTC; CDR3aa: CASSYRSGEGSYEQYF
j_gene: TRBJ2-7; len: 15; d_gene: TRBD1; v_gene: TRBV6-5; abundance: NA; CDR3nt: TGTGCCAGCAGTTATACGGGGACAGTAACGGACGAGCAGTACTTC; CDR3aa: CASSYTGTVTDEQYF
j_gene: TRBJ1-5; len: 13; d_gene: TRBD1; v_gene: TRBV10-3; abundance: few; CDR3nt: TGTGCCTCTGACGGACAGGGAAATCAGCCCCAGCATTTT; CDR3aa: CASDGQGNQPQHF